This T cell receptor (beta chain) emerged from a study of blood T cell repertoires in COVID-19. Generated by immunoSEQ multiplex PCR, the TCRdb table keeps only in-frame clones and is missing some. This table has more than 400,000 clones, 75% to 90% appearing once. This sequence originates from a woman aged 18-29 years who had recovered from COVID-19. Sequencing used PBMCs or T cells enriched from blood (not recorded which).

The CDR3 DNA follows: TGTGCCAGCAGTGACCTTTTTCTGTCACCCCTCCACTTT. Its protein is CASSDLFLSPLHF. The chain carries TRBV6-1 and TRBJ1-6; D unclear. V dropped 3 bases and J dropped 10 bases, with 10 bases sitting between them. The CDR3 spans 13 residues. Looked up from germline, CDR1 is MNHNS and CDR2 is SASEGT.